The source of this T cell receptor (beta chain) is a study of shared clonotypes between healthy human individuals. Study background: Researchers drew samples from a couple of women and a few men aged 18 to 49. CD8 memory received one plate per donor, CD8 naive two, CD4 memory three and CD4 naive three.

CDR1 and CDR2 (germline): LNHDA, SQIVND (reference sequence). V was trimmed by 3 bases and J by 5 bases, leaving 13 bases between them. The CDR3 covers 14 residues. Researchers ran the assay at a deep level. Each sorted subset replicate got 200 ng genomic DNA, 30,000 or so genomes. Data came from immunoSEQ multiplex PCR; TCRdb stores just in-frame clones and leaves some out. The sample holds about 330,000 clones, about nine tenths seen once. This sequence was found in a man younger than 30 in good health. Sequences were obtained from memory CD8+ T cells sorted from blood. The subset denotes: CD45RO+ cells pooled with CCR7-negative TemRA cells. The chain carries TRBV19 and TRBJ1-2; perhaps TRBD1 as D (6 bases). The CDR3 loop reads CASSINRALYGYTF. Here the CDR3 DNA reads TGTGCCAGTAGTATCAACAGGGCTTTATATGGCTACACCTTC.